This entry lists 20 T cell receptor beta chains sequenced from one sample in a study of T cell responses to AZD1222 COVID-19 vaccine. Assay used: immunoSEQ multiplex PCR; TCRdb lists only in-frame clones, some missing. Here the sample spans 90,000 to 130,000 clones, about 87% being singletons. The material sequenced was peripheral blood, taken on day 0 of AZD1222 vaccination. These receptors came from an adult in good health.

The chain is built from TRBV6-5 and TRBJ1-4; TRBD1 might be the D (6 bases). V dropped 6 bases and J dropped 4 bases, with 9 bases sitting between them. This CDR3 is built from 13 residues. Germline assignment: CDR1 MNHEY and CDR2 SVGAGI. The CDR3 region is CASSLGGNEKLFF. CDR3 coding DNA: TGTGCCAGCAGCTTAGGGGGTAATGAAAAACTGTTTTTT.

This clone was observed a few times. The V gene is TRBV4-1, the J gene TRBJ2-3, with 8 bases that match TRBD2. The germline CDR1 and CDR2 sequences are MGHRA and YSYEKL. The CDR3 length is 18 residues. With 1 base clipped from V and 2 bases from J, the junction kept 11 bases outside the gene matches. CDR3 DNA: TGCGCCAGCAGCCAAGTGCACCTCGGGGGGGCGAACACAGATACGCAGTATTTT. Its translation: CASSQVHLGGANTDTQYF.

This clone was recorded once. The chain recombines TRBV2 with TRBJ1-5; D remains unclear. The CDR3 totals 13 residues. The V end was cut by 7 bases, the J end by 0 bases, with 7 bases between. The V gene's germline CDR1 is SNHLY and CDR2 FYNNEI. This CDR3 is CASKDLSNQPQHF. CDR3 DNA: TGTGCCAGCAAAGACCTTAGCAATCAGCCCCAGCATTTT.

The genes are TRBV3-1 (or the pseudogene TRBV3-2) and TRBJ1-2; 9 bases are shared with TRBD1. The trim removed 4 bases at V and 7 bases at J, leaving 7 bases unmatched. Germline V gives CDR1 LGHDT, CDR2 YNNKEL (reference sequence). The CDR3 spans 14 residues. Here the CDR3 DNA reads TGTGCCAGCAGCCTGACAGGGGGTCCGTCTGGCTACACCTTC. It is translated as CASSLTGGPSGYTF.

The chain is built from TRBV7-9 and TRBJ2-1; 10 nucleotides match TRBD2. After removal of 0 bases from V and 2 bases from J, the junction contained 1 base not matched to a gene. CDR1 and CDR2 (germline): SEHNR, FQNEAQ (reference sequence). The CDR3 covers 16 residues. CDR3 nucleotide sequence: TGTGCCAGCAGCTTAGCCCTAGCGGGGGCCTACAATGAGCAGTTCTTC. Translation gives CASSLALAGAYNEQFF.

The chain is built from TRBV6-4 and TRBJ1-5; D might be TRBD1 (5 bases). The CDR3 has 15 amino acids. The V end was cut by 5 bases, the J end by 0 bases, with 11 bases between. From germline, CDR1 is MRHNA and CDR2 SNTAGT. CDR3 loop: CASSPDRDSNQPQHF. As DNA, the CDR3 is TGTGCCAGCAGTCCTGACAGAGATAGCAATCAGCCCCAGCATTTT.

The genes are TRBV30 and TRBJ2-5, with D tentatively TRBD1 or TRBD2 (6 bases each). Per germline, CDR1 GTSNPN and CDR2 SVGIG (reference sequence). V shed 7 bases and J shed 4 bases, with 10 bases lying between them. There are 11 residues in the CDR3. The CDR3 region is CASEGGETQYF. CDR3 nucleotides: TGTGCCTCAGAGGGGGGAGAGACCCAGTACTTC.

This chain links TRBV7-2 with TRBJ2-3; no clear D. The CDR3 length is 15 residues. Germline V gene sequence: CDR1 SGHTA, CDR2 FQGNSA. Trimming pared 0 bases from V and 6 bases from J, leaving 13 bases between. Here the CDR3 reads CASSLALGPTDTQYF. CDR3 DNA: TGTGCCAGCAGCTTAGCGCTAGGTCCCACGGATACGCAGTATTTT.

The chain links TRBV10-1 to TRBJ2-1; D perhaps matches TRBD2 (6 bases). Germline V gene lookup returns CDR1 WNHNN and CDR2 SYGVQD (reference sequence). The CDR3 has 14 residues. V was shortened by 3 bases and J by 9 bases, with 15 bases between the two germline ends. The DNA for the CDR3 is TGCGCCAGCAGTGATACGGGAGTTATAGGTGAGCAGTTCTTC. Translated, it gives CASSDTGVIGEQFF.

The chain has TRBV6-5 and TRBJ1-2; D might be TRBD1 (6 bases). The CDR3 runs 13 residues. V was shortened by 2 bases and J by 3 bases, with 7 bases between the two germline ends. From germline, CDR1 is MNHEY and CDR2 SVGAGI. Here the CDR3 reads CASSYHRDYGYTF. Here the CDR3 DNA reads TGTGCCAGCAGTTACCACAGGGACTATGGCTACACCTTC.

V is TRBV20-1 and J is TRBJ2-7; D is undetermined. The CDR3 has 11 amino acids. Trimming took off 1 base at V and 6 bases at J, with 7 bases between the two ends. Germline V gives CDR1 DFQATT, CDR2 SNEGSKA (reference sequence). The CDR3 DNA sequence: TGCAGTGCTAGAGTACAGTCCGAGCAGTACTTC. Its translation is CSARVQSEQYF.

This clone was observed a single time. The CDR3 loop is CASTRTSGSSYEQYF. The CDR3 DNA reads as TGTGCCAGTACCCGGACTAGCGGGAGTTCCTACGAGCAGTACTTC. This chain connects TRBV6-5 to TRBJ2-7; 13 positions match TRBD2. CDR1 is MNHEY and CDR2 is SVGAGI in the germline V gene. The CDR3 spans 15 residues. The J segment lost 1 base and the V segment lost 9 bases, leaving 6 bases of the junction unmatched.

This clone was picked up one time. CDR3 bases: TGCGCCAGCAGCCAATTAGCCACCCCCATCGGAGTAGAAAAACTGTTTTTT. As protein: CASSQLATPIGVEKLFF. The J gene is TRBJ1-4, the V gene TRBV4-1; D remains unclear. Germline values: CDR1 MGHRA, CDR2 YSYEKL. The CDR3 consists of 17 residues. Trimming removed 2 bases at V and 8 bases at J, with 21 bases between.

This clone has a single count. This rearrangement joins TRBV7-9 to TRBJ1-1, with D maybe TRBD1 (6 bases). The V gene lost 1 base and the J gene lost 0 bases, with 6 bases spanning the gap. The CDR3 has 14 residues. Germline V gene sequence: CDR1 SEHNR, CDR2 FQNEAQ (reference sequence). The CDR3 bases are TGTGCCAGCAGCTTAGGGGGGCTGAACACTGAAGCTTTCTTT. Amino acid sequence: CASSLGGLNTEAFF.

The gene calls are TRBV3-1 (or the pseudogene TRBV3-2) and TRBJ1-1; the D gene is possibly TRBD1 (5 bases). The V and J ends lost 0 bases and 2 bases respectively, with 19 bases between them. CDR1 LGHDT and CDR2 YNNKEL come from the germline V gene (reference sequence). The CDR3 contains 18 residues. In DNA form, the CDR3 reads TGTGCCAGCAGCCAAGAGGGACGGACTTACTTGGGCAACACTGAAGCTTTCTTT. Protein: CASSQEGRTYLGNTEAFF.

V usage is TRBV24-1 and J usage is TRBJ2-5; 9 nucleotides align to TRBD1. The CDR3 length is 16 residues. CDR1 and CDR2 (germline): KGHDR, SFDVKD. The V segment lost 4 bases and the J segment 0 bases; nucleotides outside the gene matches: 5. CDR3 nucleotides: TGTGCCACCAGTGACGCCGGGACAGGGAACCAAGAGACCCAGTACTTC. This encodes CATSDAGTGNQETQYF.

The J gene is TRBJ2-3, the V gene TRBV5-1; 7 bases agree with TRBD1. The CDR3 loop spans 15 amino acids. Germline V gene data show CDR1 as SGHRS and CDR2 as YFSETQ. V shed 5 bases, J shed 1 base, and the junction held 7 bases outside the gene matches. CDR3 DNA sequence: TGCGCCAGCAGACGGTTCACAGGGGGCACAGATACGCAGTATTTT. Protein product: CASRRFTGGTDTQYF.

The V and J genes are TRBV29-1 and TRBJ2-3; either TRBD1 or TRBD2 may fit D (5 bases each). Trimming removed 4 bases at V and 2 bases at J, with 13 bases between. CDR1 is SQVTM, CDR2 ANQGSEA, per germline. CDR3 length: 14 residues. The CDR3 sequence is CSVATGTATDTQYF. The CDR3 DNA reads TGCAGCGTTGCCACCGGGACCGCCACAGATACGCAGTATTTT.

The chain links TRBV27 to TRBJ1-2; tentatively, D is TRBD1 (6 bases). V was clipped by 4 bases and J by 2 bases, with 17 bases between them. There are 16 residues in the CDR3. Germline lookup yields CDR1 MNHEY and CDR2 SMNVEV (reference sequence). The CDR3 spells CASSSAGGQLNYGYTF. CDR3 bases: TGTGCCAGCAGTTCCGCTGGGGGACAACTAAACTATGGCTACACCTTC.

This clone was counted a few times. The chain joins TRBV7-8 to TRBJ2-7; D possibly corresponds to TRBD1 (5 bases). Trimming removed 2 bases from V and 0 bases from J, with 8 bases in between. The CDR3 totals 14 residues. Germline assignment: CDR1 SGHVS and CDR2 FQNEAQ. Here the CDR3 reads CASSLNRNSYEQYF. CDR3 sequence (DNA): TGTGCCAGCAGCTTAAACAGGAACTCCTACGAGCAGTACTTC.